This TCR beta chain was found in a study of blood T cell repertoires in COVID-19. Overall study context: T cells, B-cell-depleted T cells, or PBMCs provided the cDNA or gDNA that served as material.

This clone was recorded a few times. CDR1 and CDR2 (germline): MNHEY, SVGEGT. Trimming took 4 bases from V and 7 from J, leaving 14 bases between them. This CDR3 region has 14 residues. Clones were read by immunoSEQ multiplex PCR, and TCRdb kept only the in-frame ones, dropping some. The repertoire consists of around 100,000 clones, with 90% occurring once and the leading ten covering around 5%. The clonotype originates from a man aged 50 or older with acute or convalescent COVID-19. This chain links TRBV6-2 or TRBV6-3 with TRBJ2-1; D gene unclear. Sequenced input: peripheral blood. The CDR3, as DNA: TGTGCCAGCAGTTTTAGTAGTTTCAGGAATGAGCAGTTCTTC. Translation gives CASSFSSFRNEQFF.